This record concerns one TCR beta chain sequence. The source of the sample is a study of blood T cells in healthy people across ages. Together with a sample-barcoded 5' primer, a J-beta primer mix was included in a second PCR lasting roughly 7 to 11 cycles. CDR3-containing paired-end reads numbered at least 2.5 million in each sample. TCRdb used MiXCR to reprocess the 5' RACE reads, holding one entry per CDR3 protein. The data show roughly 1.5 million distinct CDR3 sequences, less than 45% seen once. The CDR3 length is 14 residues. V was clipped by 5 bases and J by 6 bases, with 17 bases between them. Germline CDR1 DFQATT, CDR2 SNEGSKA (reference sequence).

The chain couples TRBV20-1 to TRBJ2-1; perhaps TRBD2 as D (6 bases). The specimen was blood. The sequence came from a woman between 18 and 29 years old in good health. Here the CDR3 DNA reads TGCAGTGCTCGGCGGAGGGAATGGGGCAATGAGCAGTTCTTC. This codes for CSARRREWGNEQFF.